The 22 T cell receptor beta chains listed next were all sequenced from one sample in a study of blood T cell repertoires in COVID-19. Measured with immunoSEQ multiplex PCR; TCRdb has only the in-frame clones, and not every one. The data contain 150,000 or so clones, approximately 88% of them singletons. The sequenced sample consisted of PBMCs or T cells enriched from blood (not recorded which). Every receptor here comes from a woman between 45 and 65 years old who had recovered from COVID-19.

Details on this clone: Germline is not matched at one junction end, which may reflect a read error. The chain combines TRBV6-1 with TRBJ1-5; D unclear. Germline CDR1 MNHNS, CDR2 SASEGT. The CDR3 sequence is 13 residues long. The CDR3 region is CASSEGRNQPQHF. CDR3 in DNA: TGTGCCAGCAGCGAAGGGCGCAATCAGCCCCAGCATTTT.

V usage is TRBV25-1 and J usage is TRBJ1-1, with a tentative D call TRBD1 (6 bases). The CDR3 is 16 amino acids. Between the trimmed V and J ends, which lost 4 bases and 0 bases, there was a span of 15 bases. CDR1 and CDR2 (germline): MGHDK, SYGVNS. CDR3 DNA: TGTGCCAGCAGTGGAATTGGGACACCCGTGAACACTGAAGCTTTCTTT. Its protein is CASSGIGTPVNTEAFF.

The chain carries TRBV6-5 and TRBJ2-1, with 8 bases lining up with TRBD2. V lost 8 bases, J lost 9 bases, and 12 bases stayed unmatched. The CDR3 has 14 residues. Germline values: CDR1 MNHEY, CDR2 SVGAGI. The DNA of the CDR3 is TGTGCCAGCCAAGGTGAGGTAGCGGGGACTGAGCAGTTCTTC. It translates to CASQGEVAGTEQFF.

V gene TRBV5-1 combines with J gene TRBJ2-3; the D gene is possibly TRBD2 (5 bases). CDR1 is SGHRS and CDR2 is YFSETQ in the germline V gene. The CDR3 covers 15 residues. Trimming took 6 bases from V and 0 from J, leaving 14 bases between them. CDR3 residues: CASNPLVASTDTQYF. CDR3 in DNA: TGCGCCAGCAACCCACTAGTGGCTAGCACAGATACGCAGTATTTT. The full variable domain, its missing parts supplied by reference TRBV5-1 and TRBJ2-3, is KAGVTQTPRYLIKTRGQQVTLSCSPISGHRSVSWYQQTPGQGLQFLFEYFSETQRNKGNFPGRFSGRQFSNSRSEMNVSTLELGDSALYLCASNPLVASTDTQYFGPGTRLTVL.

The chain carries TRBV7-2 and TRBJ1-2, with 11 bases identical to TRBD1. The CDR3 contains 17 residues. The germline CDR1 and CDR2 sequences are SGHTA and FQGNSA. The ends lost 5 bases at V and 4 bases at J; junction bases unmatched: 12. The CDR3 reads CASSPGAGQGVFYGYTF. As DNA, the CDR3 is TGTGCCAGCAGCCCTGGGGCGGGACAGGGGGTTTTCTATGGCTACACCTTC.

V and J are TRBV18 and TRBJ1-1; no firm D call. The CDR3 length is 13 residues. Germline assignment: CDR1 KGHSH and CDR2 LQKENI. Trimming shortened V by 2 bases and J by 3 bases, and 7 bases separated the two germline ends. CDR3 sequence reads: CASSPGEYTEAFF. The DNA for the CDR3 is TGTGCCAGCTCACCAGGGGAGTACACTGAAGCTTTCTTT.

This sequence joins TRBV7-3 and TRBJ2-3, with 9 bases identical to TRBD1. CDR3 size: 15 residues. Germline lookup yields CDR1 SGHTA and CDR2 FQGTGA. The V gene end was trimmed by 5 bases and the J gene end by 5 bases; junction bases not matched to a gene: 8. The CDR3 here is CASSAEQGAGDTQYF. The CDR3 coding sequence is TGTGCCAGCAGCGCTGAACAGGGGGCAGGAGATACGCAGTATTTT.

The rearrangement uses TRBV7-9 and TRBJ2-2, with D perhaps matching TRBD1 (6 bases). This CDR3 is built from 16 residues. Germline V lookup: CDR1 SEHNR, CDR2 FQNEAQ (reference sequence). V dropped 2 bases and J dropped 1 base, with 11 bases sitting between them. In nucleotides, the CDR3 is TGTGCCAGCAGCTTAAATTTACAGGGGAACACCGGGGAGCTGTTTTTT. It yields the protein CASSLNLQGNTGELFF.

The chain links TRBV6-4 to TRBJ1-5; the D is unclear. This CDR3 is 14 amino acids long. Germline V CDR1 and CDR2: MRHNA, SNTAGT. The germline V and J ends were trimmed by 0 bases and 6 bases, with 9 bases remaining between them. The CDR3 DNA follows: TGTGCCAGCAGTGACTCGCCAGGTAGTCAGCCCCAGCATTTT. Translated, it gives CASSDSPGSQPQHF.

The chain joins TRBV19 to TRBJ1-1, with 9 bases identical to TRBD1. The CDR3 extends over 13 amino acids. CDR1 and CDR2 from the germline V gene are LNHDA and SQIVND (reference sequence). The J segment lost 7 bases and the V segment lost 5 bases, leaving 5 bases of the junction unmatched. The CDR3 sequence: CASSLTGGLEAFF. In DNA, the CDR3 is TGTGCCAGTAGTCTAACAGGGGGCCTTGAAGCTTTCTTT.

The genes are TRBV30 and TRBJ1-6, with D perhaps matching TRBD1 (5 bases). The V end was cut by 3 bases, the J end by 14 bases, with 17 bases between. The CDR3 extends over 13 amino acids. Germline assignment: CDR1 GTSNPN and CDR2 SVGIG (reference sequence). The CDR3 DNA sequence: TGTGCCTGGAGGCCGCGGGGGGGGAACACCCTCCACTTT. This gives the protein CAWRPRGGNTLHF.

This rearrangement joins TRBV18 to TRBJ1-2, with D possibly being TRBD1 (6 bases). The germline CDR1 and CDR2 sequences are KGHSH and LQKENI. The CDR3 is 15 residues long. Trimming left V 3 bases short and J 3 bases short, with 14 bases between. The CDR3 here is CASSPSRGLDYGYTF. The CDR3 nucleotides read TGTGCCAGCTCACCTAGCAGGGGTCTCGACTATGGCTACACCTTC.

V is TRBV6-5 and J is TRBJ1-2, with TRBD1 identical over 9 bases. Germline loops: CDR1 MNHEY, CDR2 SVGAGI. Unmatched junction bases numbered 9, after V lost 7 bases and J lost 3 bases. This CDR3 spans 15 amino acids. In DNA, the CDR3 is TGTGCCAGCACCACCCCGGGACAGGGCTACTATGGCTACACCTTC. Residues: CASTTPGQGYYGYTF.

The CDR3 bases are TGTGCCAGCAGCTTAACTCCCCCCAATCAGCCCCAGCATTTT. This gives the protein CASSLTPPNQPQHF. The V and J genes are TRBV7-2 and TRBJ1-5; D is undetermined. V gave up 2 bases and J gave up 3 bases, with 8 bases separating them. The V gene's germline CDR1 is SGHTA and CDR2 FQGNSA. CDR3 size: 14 residues.

V gene TRBV7-3 combines with J gene TRBJ2-3, with D tentatively TRBD2 (6 bases). CDR3 length equals 13 residues. Germline assignment: CDR1 SGHTA and CDR2 FQGTGA. V lost 5 bases and J 4 bases, leaving 10 bases between the germline ends. The CDR3 nucleotides are TGTGCCAGCAGCCCATCGGGGGCAGATACGCAGTATTTT. Amino acid sequence: CASSPSGADTQYF.

This chain links TRBV4-3 with TRBJ2-7; tentatively, D is TRBD1 (6 bases). V shed 4 bases and J shed 5 bases, with 18 bases lying between them. This CDR3 contains 15 residues. Germline CDR1 reads LGHNA; CDR2 reads YSLEER. CDR3 coding DNA: TGCGCCAGCAGCCTCGCCCGGGACAAGAACCACGAGCAGTACTTC. Translated, it gives CASSLARDKNHEQYF.

A single count supports this clone. This CDR3 is CASSEMSSRNTEAFF. DNA of the CDR3: TGTGCCAGCAGTGAGATGAGTTCCCGGAACACTGAAGCTTTCTTT. The chain recombines TRBV2 with TRBJ1-1; no clear D gene. Trimming stripped 3 bases from V and 1 base from J, with 12 bases between. The length of the CDR3 is 15 residues. Germline V gene sequence: CDR1 SNHLY, CDR2 FYNNEI.

The chain joins TRBV20-1 to TRBJ2-3; D is perhaps TRBD2 (5 bases). This CDR3 comprises 11 residues. Germline V gives CDR1 DFQATT, CDR2 SNEGSKA (reference sequence). Deletions cut 6 bases from V and 3 bases from J, with 7 bases between. CDR3 nucleotides: TGCAGTGCCGGAGGAACAGATACGCAGTATTTT. Translated, it gives CSAGGTDTQYF.

The chain uses TRBV7-7 and TRBJ2-5, with a tentative D call TRBD2 (5 bases). V gave up 0 bases and J gave up 5 bases, with 10 bases separating them. CDR1 SSHAT and CDR2 FNYEAQ come from the germline V gene (reference sequence). The CDR3 spans 14 residues. The CDR3 bases are TGTGCCAGCAGCTTAGCGGGTCGAGGGGAGACCCAGTACTTC. Its translation: CASSLAGRGETQYF.

This clone was seen once. J is TRBJ2-3 and V is TRBV7-2; 9 bases line up with TRBD1. The germline V gene has CDR1 SGHTA and CDR2 FQGNSA. V shed 5 bases and J 4 bases; nucleotides not matched to a gene: 10. The CDR3 is 16 residues long. CDR3 nucleotide sequence: TGTGCCAGCAGCGGCACCGGGACAGGGATCGCAGATACGCAGTATTTT. Amino acid sequence: CASSGTGTGIADTQYF.

This CDR3 is CASSIFYGGVENGYTF. For the CDR3, the DNA is TGTGCCAGTAGTATTTTTTATGGCGGGGTCGAGAATGGCTACACCTTC. The rearrangement links TRBV19 to TRBJ1-2; no clear D gene. This CDR3 is built from 16 residues. With 3 bases removed from V and 6 bases from J, the gap between germline ends came to 20 bases. CDR1 LNHDA and CDR2 SQIVND come from the germline V gene (reference sequence). The whole variable domain, filled in from reference TRBV19 and TRBJ1-2, reads DGGITQSPKYLFRKEGQNVTLSCEQNLNHDAMYWYRQDPGQGLRLIYYSQIVNDFQKGDIAEGYSVSREKKESFPLTVTSAQKNPTAFYLCASSIFYGGVENGYTFGSGTRLTVV.

The chain joins TRBV6-4 to TRBJ2-5; 8 positions match TRBD1. V trimming: 6 bases; J trimming: 5 bases; junction bases outside the gene matches: 5. The germline CDR1 and CDR2 sequences are MRHNA and SNTAGT. This CDR3 has 13 amino acids. For the CDR3, the DNA is TGTGCCAGCAGACGGACAGGGAGGGAGACCCAGTACTTC. Amino acid sequence: CASRRTGRETQYF.